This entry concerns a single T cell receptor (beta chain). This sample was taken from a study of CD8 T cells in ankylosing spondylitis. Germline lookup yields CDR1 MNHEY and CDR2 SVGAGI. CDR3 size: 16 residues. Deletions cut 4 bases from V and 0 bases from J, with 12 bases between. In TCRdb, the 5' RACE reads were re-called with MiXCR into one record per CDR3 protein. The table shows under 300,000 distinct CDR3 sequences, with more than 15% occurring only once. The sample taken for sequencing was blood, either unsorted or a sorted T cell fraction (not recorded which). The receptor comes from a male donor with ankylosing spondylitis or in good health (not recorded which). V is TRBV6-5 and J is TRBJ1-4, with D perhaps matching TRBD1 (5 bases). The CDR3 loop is CASSSQGSTTNEKLFF. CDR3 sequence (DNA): TGTGCCAGCAGTTCGCAGGGCAGTACAACTAATGAAAAACTGTTTTTT.